A selection of T cell receptor beta chains follows, all from one sample in a study of shared clonotypes between healthy human individuals. Only in-frame clones appear in the TCRdb table, and some are missing; sequencing was by immunoSEQ multiplex PCR. The sample holds millions of clones, over 90% seen once. Input material: naive CD4+ T cells from PBMCs. These receptors all come from a man between 18 and 35 years old in good health. Some clones in this sample may be carry-over from other donors' samples. Both conserved end residues are part of each CDR3. Each record gives: D gene, clone size, CDR3 length, J gene, V gene, CDR3 DNA, CDR3 protein. D genes are given only for firm matches. For some rows the clone size is stated as once, few or many, or as a class when expanded; others skip it.

NA | NA | 15 | TRBJ2-2 | TRBV27 | TGTGCCAGCAGTTTATGGCCCCCAGGGACCGGGGAGCTGTTTTTT | CASSLWPPGTGELFF
NA | NA | 17 | TRBJ1-5 | TRBV28 | TGTGCCAGCAGTGCTTTCCGTGGGGGCTGGGTCAATCAGCCCCAGCATTTT | CASSAFRGGWVNQPQHF
NA | NA | 15 | TRBJ2-7 | TRBV4-3 | TGCGCCAGCAGCCAAAACCCGGGCCTAGGGTACGAGCAGTACTTC | CASSQNPGLGYEQYF
NA | NA | 13 | TRBJ2-7 | TRBV6-4 | TGTGCCAGCAGTGGATATTTAACCTACGAGCAGTACTTC | CASSGYLTYEQYF
TRBD1 | NA | 15 | TRBJ2-7 | TRBV11-1 | TGTGCCAGCACTAAACGGACAGGAAGCTCCTACGAGCAGTACTTC | CASTKRTGSSYEQYF
TRBD2 | NA | 14 | TRBJ2-1 | TRBV5-1 | TGCGCCAGCAGCCTGAGCGGGAGTCTCAATGAGCAGTTCTTC | CASSLSGSLNEQFF
NA | NA | 16 | TRBJ1-1 | TRBV11-3 | TGTGCCAGCAGCTCAAACGGACAGATCCCGAACACTGAAGCTTTCTTT | CASSSNGQIPNTEAFF
NA | NA | 14 | TRBJ1-1 | TRBV6-4 | TGTGCCAGCAGTGACTCGATGGGCCGAGGGGAAGCTTTCTTT | CASSDSMGRGEAFF
TRBD2 | NA | 15 | TRBJ2-1 | TRBV5-1 | TGCGCCAGCAGCGGGGGGACTAGCGGGAGTAATGAGCAGTTCTTC | CASSGGTSGSNEQFF
TRBD1 | NA | 17 | TRBJ1-4 | TRBV14 | TGTGCCAGCAGCCAGATTCTACCGGGACAGGGTGATGAAAAACTGTTTTTT | CASSQILPGQGDEKLFF
TRBD1 | once | 19 | TRBJ2-7 | TRBV7-3 | TGTGCCAGCAGCTTAAGGGACAGGGGCCACGGCGGAGGGATTTACGAGCAGTACTTC | CASSLRDRGHGGGIYEQYF
NA | NA | 14 | TRBJ1-5 | TRBV6-6 | TGTGCCAGCAGTTGGTCAGGGCCCAGGACAGCCCAGCATTTT | CASSWSGPRTAQHF
NA | once | 12 | TRBJ2-1 | TRBV28 | TGTGCCAGCACCGGCTCGGCAGTGGGGGGGTTCTTC | CASTGSAVGGFF
TRBD1 | NA | 16 | TRBJ2-1 | TRBV11-3 | TGTGCCAGCAGTCCAAACCGGGACAGCTCCTACAATGAGCAGTTCTTC | CASSPNRDSSYNEQFF
NA | once | 14 | TRBJ1-4 | TRBV18 | TGTGCCAGCTCCCCCCAACGGGGAGGTGAAAAACTGTTTTTT | CASSPQRGGEKLFF
NA | NA | 13 | TRBJ2-7 | TRBV6-1 | TGTGCCAGCAGTGAAAGGGGGGCCTACGAGCAGTACTTC | CASSERGAYEQYF
TRBD1 | NA | 17 | TRBJ1-2 | TRBV5-1 | TGCGCCAGCAGCTTGGTAGGGACAGGGGGCAACTCATATGGCTACACCTTC | CASSLVGTGGNSYGYTF
NA | NA | 15 | TRBJ2-5 | TRBV5-1 | TGCGCCAGCAGCTTGTGGACGGCTTCAGGTGCGACCCAGTACTTC | CASSLWTASGATQYF
NA | NA | 13 | TRBJ1-1 | TRBV7-3 | TGTGCCAGCAGCCCTGGGGGTGTTACTGAAGCTTTCTTT | CASSPGGVTEAFF
TRBD2 | NA | 17 | TRBJ2-1 | TRBV18 | TGTGCCAGCTCACTCGTCCTAGCGGTGAGCTCCTACAATGAGCAGTTCTTC | CASSLVLAVSSYNEQFF
NA | NA | 14 | TRBJ2-7 | TRBV28 | TGTGCCAGTGGGGTAAGCGGATACTCCTACGAGCAGTACTTC | CASGVSGYSYEQYF
TRBD2 | NA | 14 | TRBJ2-1 | TRBV10-3 | TGTGCCTCTTCGACTAGCTCCTCCTACAATGAGCAGTTCTTC | CASSTSSSYNEQFF
NA | NA | 14 | TRBJ1-4 | TRBV5-1 | TGCGCCAGCAGCTTAAATCCTAGTAGTGAAAAACTGTTTTTT | CASSLNPSSEKLFF
TRBD2 | NA | 16 | TRBJ2-3 | TRBV5-8 | TGTGCCAGCAGCCCGTGGCAGCGGGAGTCCACAGATACGCAGTATTTT | CASSPWQRESTDTQYF
NA | NA | 14 | TRBJ1-1 | TRBV9 | TGTGCCAGCAGCCCTAGCGGACACACAACTGAAGCTTTCTTT | CASSPSGHTTEAFF
NA | NA | 11 | TRBJ1-1 | TRBV29-1 | TGCAGCGTTGAACGACGGACTGAAGCTTTCTTT | CSVERRTEAFF
TRBD2 | once | 19 | TRBJ2-5 | TRBV5-4 | TGTGCCAGCAGCTCCGGGACTAGCGGGAGTACAGGATATGGAGAGACCCAGTACTTC | CASSSGTSGSTGYGETQYF
NA | NA | 13 | TRBJ2-5 | TRBV5-4 | TGTGCCAGCAGCCTAACCCCCGGGGAGACCCAGTACTTC | CASSLTPGETQYF
NA | once | 14 | TRBJ2-7 | TRBV25-1 | TGTGCCAGCAGGCCCGGACTCACTGCTATCGAGCAGTACTTC | CASRPGLTAIEQYF
NA | NA | 11 | TRBJ1-1 | TRBV6-6 | TGTGCCAGCGGGGGGGACACTGAAGCTTTCTTT | CASGGDTEAFF
NA | NA | 14 | TRBJ1-6 | TRBV4-1 | TGCGCCAGCAGCAGTCCCGGGAAAAATTCACCCCTCCACTTT | CASSSPGKNSPLHF
TRBD1 | NA | 16 | TRBJ1-1 | TRBV25-1 | TGTGCCAGCAGTGATAACGACAGGGGGTACGCCACTGAAGCTTTCTTT | CASSDNDRGYATEAFF
NA | once | 16 | TRBJ1-1 | TRBV5-3 | TGTGCCAGAAGCCCGGGCGGGGGGCGAATGAACACTGAAGCTTTCTTT | CARSPGGGRMNTEAFF
NA | few | 13 | TRBJ1-1 | TRBV30 | TGTGCCTGGAGTCGGCGCTCGAACACTGAAGCTTTCTTT | CAWSRRSNTEAFF
NA | NA | 11 | TRBJ1-2 | TRBV7-9 | TGTGCCAGGGATACACTGGGCGGCTACACCTTC | CARDTLGGYTF
NA | NA | 15 | TRBJ2-7 | TRBV30 | TGTGCCTGGAGTGCCCGACAGGTGGCCGGTTACGAGCAGTACTTC | CAWSARQVAGYEQYF
TRBD1 | NA | 11 | TRBJ1-2 | TRBV28 | TGTGCCAGCGGCCGACAGGGTCCCTACACCTTC | CASGRQGPYTF
NA | NA | 14 | TRBJ1-1 | TRBV6-5 | TGTGCCAGCAGTTACGGCAGCGGGGACACTGAAGCTTTCTTT | CASSYGSGDTEAFF
TRBD1 | NA | 13 | TRBJ1-4 | TRBV28 | TGTGCCAGCGGCGGACAGGGAGTTGAAAAACTGTTTTTT | CASGGQGVEKLFF
NA | few | 11 | TRBJ1-4 | TRBV6-6 | TGTGCCACCGGAGAGGACAGACTTCTGTTTTTT | CATGEDRLLFF
TRBD1 | NA | 17 | TRBJ2-1 | TRBV18 | TGTGCCAGCTCACTACCTAGACAGGGGCTCACCTACAATGAGCAGTTCTTC | CASSLPRQGLTYNEQFF
NA | NA | 14 | TRBJ1-1 | TRBV29-1 | TGCAGCGTTCAACCAGGGGCTTTGAACACTGAAGCTTTCTTT | CSVQPGALNTEAFF
NA | NA | 15 | TRBJ2-6 | TRBV5-1 | TGCGCCAGCAGCTTGATTTCCTCTGGGGCCAACGTCCTGACTTTC | CASSLISSGANVLTF
NA | NA | 15 | TRBJ1-1 | TRBV6-5 | TGTGCCAGCAGTTACTCTTATAGACTGAACACTGAAGCTTTCTTT | CASSYSYRLNTEAFF
TRBD1 | once | 14 | TRBJ2-3 | TRBV5-1 | TGCGCCAGCAGCTCCGGACAGGGAACAGATACGCAGTATTTT | CASSSGQGTDTQYF
NA | NA | 15 | TRBJ2-1 | TRBV6-5 | TGTGCCAGCAGTTACACCCCAAGCTCCTACAATGAGCAGTTCTTC | CASSYTPSSYNEQFF
NA | NA | 12 | TRBJ1-1 | TRBV28 | TGTGCCAGCAGCCTCCGGCCCACTGAAGCTTTCTTT | CASSLRPTEAFF
TRBD1 | NA | 14 | TRBJ1-1 | TRBV2 | TGTGCCAGCAGACAGGGGGCCTGGAACACTGAAGCTTTCTTT | CASRQGAWNTEAFF